These 9 T cell receptor beta chains originate from one sample sequenced in a study of T cell repertoires in ileal Crohn's disease. The protocol was immunoSEQ multiplex PCR, while the TCRdb copy is restricted to in-frame clones and leaves out a portion. The repertoire includes some 28,000 clones, approximately 78% of them detected once, and roughly 5.4% sits in the top ten. The sample was ileal tissue. The receptors shown here come from an adult with Crohn's disease.

This clone has a handful of counts. This chain uses TRBV6-6 with TRBJ1-1, with no clear D. The CDR3 has 14 amino acids. Germline loops: CDR1 MNHNY, CDR2 SVGAGI (reference sequence). Trimming pared 2 bases from V and 6 bases from J, leaving 13 bases between. Here the CDR3 DNA reads TGTGCCAGCAGTTACACCGCGGGGAGGGCTGAAGCTTTCTTT. Its translation is CASSYTAGRAEAFF.

V usage is TRBV18 and J usage is TRBJ2-1; 7 positions match TRBD1. Germline-derived CDR1 and CDR2 are KGHSH and LQKENI. V lost 1 base to trimming and J lost 4 bases; unmatched junction nucleotides: 4. The CDR3 runs to 15 residues. As DNA, the CDR3 is TGTGCCAGCTCACCACAAGGGGGCACTTACAATGAGCAGTTCTTC. Translating gives CASSPQGGTYNEQFF.

V and J are TRBV5-1 and TRBJ2-5; 8 nucleotides align to TRBD1. Germline assignment: CDR1 SGHRS and CDR2 YFSETQ. This CDR3 comprises 14 residues. V lost 2 bases to trimming and J lost 2 bases; unmatched junction nucleotides: 2. The CDR3 region is CASSFRTGQETQYF. CDR3 bases: TGCGCCAGCAGCTTTAGGACAGGGCAAGAGACCCAGTACTTC.

The rearrangement joins TRBV5-1 to TRBJ1-2, with D maybe TRBD1 (6 bases). Per the germline V gene, CDR1 is SGHRS and CDR2 is YFSETQ. Trimming took off 4 bases at V and 9 bases at J, with 13 bases between the two ends. This CDR3 is 12 amino acids long. As DNA, the CDR3 is TGCGCCAGCAGCGGGACAACAGAGAGCTACACCTTC. It codes for CASSGTTESYTF.

The chain combines TRBV25-1 with TRBJ2-7; TRBD2 is a possible D gene (5 bases). The CDR3 runs 15 residues. Germline values: CDR1 MGHDK, CDR2 SYGVNS. V was pared by 5 bases and J by 1 base, with 15 bases between. The CDR3 DNA follows: TGTGCCAGCAGTAAACCAGAGGGTCCGTCCTACGAGCAGTACTTC. This gives the protein CASSKPEGPSYEQYF.

V usage is TRBV9 and J usage is TRBJ2-1; TRBD2 might be the D (7 bases). Germline assignment: CDR1 SGDLS and CDR2 YYNGEE. Trimming stripped 7 bases from V and 7 bases from J, with 21 bases between. The CDR3 is 15 residues long. The CDR3, as DNA: TGTGCCAGCGCCCCCCGTCCGGGGGGCCGGAATGAGCAGTTCTTC. Its translation: CASAPRPGGRNEQFF.

The CDR3 DNA reads TGTGCCAGTAGCCGGGGGGCAGGGGCCCAGGGCAAAAACATTCAGTACTTC. The encoded protein is CASSRGAGAQGKNIQYF. The chain carries TRBV19 and TRBJ2-4; TRBD2 is a possible D gene (7 bases). The CDR3 extends over 17 amino acids. Germline CDR1 is LNHDA and CDR2 is SQIVND (reference sequence). V lost 6 bases to trimming and J lost 3 bases, with 21 bases between them. The full variable domain, rest sourced from reference TRBV19 and TRBJ2-4, is DGGITQSPKYLFRKEGQNVTLSCEQNLNHDAMYWYRQDPGQGLRLIYYSQIVNDFQKGDIAEGYSVSREKKESFPLTVTSAQKNPTAFYLCASSRGAGAQGKNIQYFGAGTRLSVL.

The chain recombines TRBV5-4 with TRBJ1-1, with no clear D. Germline loops: CDR1 SGHNT, CDR2 YYREEE (reference sequence). The CDR3 totals 12 residues. V lost 2 bases and J 4 bases, leaving 6 bases between the germline ends. The CDR3 is CASSFRSTEAFF. CDR3 sequence (DNA): TGTGCCAGCAGCTTCCGGTCCACTGAAGCTTTCTTT.

This chain connects TRBV7-2 to TRBJ2-1; no reliable D call. The germline V and J ends were trimmed by 1 base and 4 bases, with 5 bases remaining between them. CDR3 length: 13 amino acids. CDR1 is SGHTA, CDR2 FQGNSA, per germline. CDR3 sequence (DNA): TGTGCCAGCAGCTTAGAAGCATACAATGAGCAGTTCTTC. Translating it yields CASSLEAYNEQFF.